This entry describes one TCR beta chain. The sample originates from a study of CD8 T cells in ankylosing spondylitis. TCRdb processed the 5' RACE reads anew with MiXCR; each CDR3 protein has one entry. The table records around 330,000 distinct CDR3 sequences, around a tenth of them present only once. This TCR came from a female donor with ankylosing spondylitis or in good health (not recorded which). The sequenced sample consisted of blood, either unsorted or a sorted T cell fraction (not recorded which).

This CDR3 is CASSPFTDTQYF. The CDR3 DNA reads TGTGCCAGCAGCCCGTTCACAGATACGCAGTATTTT. The genes are TRBV7-2 and TRBJ2-3, with D unclear. Trimming removed 5 bases from V and 2 bases from J, with 5 bases in between. Germline V gene data show CDR1 as SGHTA and CDR2 as FQGNSA. The CDR3 sequence is 12 residues long.